The clone carrying this T cell receptor beta chain turned up a few times. The junction and the germline gene differ at one end; a read error may be behind it. CDR3 and TCR beta VDJ profiling relied on a genomic DNA template. One entry per CDR3 protein results from TCRdb running MiXCR on the reads. The sample yields some 170,000 distinct CDR3 sequences, roughly 43% seen once. The sample comes from a study of CD8+CD57+ T cells in acquired aplastic anemia. All sequencing subjects had displayed CD8+CD57+ cell expansion on flow cytometry. From germline, CDR1 is SGHTA and CDR2 FQGTGA. The CDR3 consists of 15 residues.

Sequenced: sorted CD4+, CD8+, or CD8+CD57+ T cells (not recorded which) from PBMCs. V gene TRBV7-3 combines with J gene TRBJ2-3; 9 nucleotides agree with TRBD2. The clonotype comes from a human donor with aplastic anemia. This chain's CDR3 is CAGSLGGGVTDTQSF. The CDR3 nucleotides read TGTGCCGGCAGCTTAGGCGGGGGGGTCACAGATACGCAGTCTTTT.